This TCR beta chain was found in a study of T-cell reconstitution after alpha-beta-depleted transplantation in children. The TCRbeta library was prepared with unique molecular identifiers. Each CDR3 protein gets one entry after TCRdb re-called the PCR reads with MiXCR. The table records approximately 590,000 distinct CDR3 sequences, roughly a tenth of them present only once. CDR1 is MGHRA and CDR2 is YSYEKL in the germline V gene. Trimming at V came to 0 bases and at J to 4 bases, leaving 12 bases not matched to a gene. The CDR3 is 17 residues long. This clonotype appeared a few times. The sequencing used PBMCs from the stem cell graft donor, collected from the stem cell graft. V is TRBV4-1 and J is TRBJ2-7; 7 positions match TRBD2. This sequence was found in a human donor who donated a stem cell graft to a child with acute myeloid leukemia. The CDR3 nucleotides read TGCGCCAGCAGCCAAGATGGGGGAGTGGCGGGAGAATACGAGCAGTACTTC. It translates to CASSQDGGVAGEYEQYF.